Listed below are T cell receptor beta chains from one sample, sequenced in a study of blood T cells in healthy people across ages. MiXCR was run by TCRdb on the 5' RACE reads, yielding one entry per CDR3 protein. The table has some 760,000 distinct CDR3 sequences, 20% to 25% seen once. A further study also used this sample, focusing on T cells of mothers and their children.

The sample consisted of blood. The origin of the receptors is a boy between 5 and 17 years old in good health. The CDR3 runs from the conserved cysteine through the conserved F or W. D genes are given only for firm matches. Rows give clone size only sometimes, using once, few, many, or a class for an expanded clone.

>-|TRBJ2-2|TRBV24-1|-
CATSGRRDTGELFF
TGTGCCACCTCGGGCAGGCGGGATACCGGGGAGCTGTTTTTT
>TRBD2|TRBJ2-3|TRBV27|-
CASSLFRLAGGADTQYF
TGTGCCAGCAGTTTATTCCGGCTAGCGGGAGGGGCAGATACGCAGTATTTT
>-|TRBJ2-1|TRBV3-1|-
CASSQVDLLNEQFF
TGTGCCAGTAGCCAAGTAGACCTACTTAATGAGCAGTTCTTC
>-|TRBJ2-1|TRBV29-1|-
CSVRTESYNEQFF
TGCAGCGTCCGGACAGAGAGCTACAATGAGCAGTTCTTC
>-|TRBJ1-5|TRBV5-1|-
CASSLDPDQPQHF
TGCGCCAGCAGCTTGGATCCGGATCAGCCCCAGCATTTT
>TRBD2|TRBJ2-1|TRBV27|-
CASTLLAGVKGGNEQFF
TGTGCCAGCACCTTACTAGCGGGAGTCAAAGGGGGCAATGAGCAGTTCTTC
>TRBD1|TRBJ2-5|TRBV7-9|-
CASSRDRGFTYEQHF
TGTGCCAGCAGTCGGGACAGGGGGTTTACCTACGAGCAGCACTTC
>-|TRBJ1-6|TRBV6-6|-
CASSGRPGALHF
TGTGCCAGCAGTGGACGACCGGGAGCCCTCCACTTT
>TRBD2|TRBJ2-1|TRBV11-2|-
CASSQGLAGGIEQFF
TGTGCCAGCAGCCAAGGACTAGCGGGAGGGATTGAGCAGTTCTTC
>TRBD1|TRBJ2-2|TRBV7-2|few
CASSLVGSGQGFTGELFF
TGTGCCAGCAGCTTAGTGGGTTCGGGACAGGGATTCACCGGGGAGCTGTTTTTT
>TRBD1|TRBJ1-2|TRBV2|-
CASSEPPQGDGCTF
TGTGCCAGCAGTGAGCCGCCCCAGGGGGATGGTTGCACCTTC
>-|TRBJ2-1|TRBV7-9|-
CASSFGAYSYNEQFF
TGTGCCAGCAGCTTCGGGGCCTACTCCTACAATGAGCAGTTCTTC
>-|TRBJ1-4|TRBV5-4|few
CASNLASGPINEKLFF
TGTGCCAGCAATCTCGCCTCAGGGCCAATTAATGAAAAACTGTTTTTT
>-|TRBJ2-4|TRBV21-1|-
CASSKPTGGPDIQYF
TGTGCCAGCAGCAAACCCACGGGAGGGCCCGACATTCAGTACTTC
>-|TRBJ2-1|TRBV27|-
CASSSTGEQFF
TGTGCCAGCAGTTCAACCGGTGAGCAGTTCTTC
>TRBD1|TRBJ2-3|TRBV29-1|-
CSVAPWDRDTDTQYF
TGCAGCGTGGCGCCCTGGGACAGGGATACAGATACGCAGTATTTT
>-|TRBJ2-7|TRBV24-1|few
CATSDSGAGSSYEQYF
TGTGCCACCAGTGATTCTGGGGCAGGGAGTTCCTACGAGCAGTACTTC
>-|TRBJ2-5|TRBV27|-
CASSWGVQETQYF
TGTGCCAGCAGCTGGGGGGTCCAAGAGACCCAGTACTTC
>-|TRBJ1-2|TRBV12-3/TRBV12-4|few
CASRRGGVYGYTF
TGTGCCTCAAGACGGGGGGGAGTCTATGGCTACACCTTC
>-|TRBJ1-1|TRBV5-5|few
CASSPWGRLAFF
TGTGCCAGCAGCCCATGGGGGCGGCTGGCTTTCTTT
>-|TRBJ2-7|TRBV10-3|many
CAISGSGGVSYEQYF
TGTGCCATCAGCGGGTCGGGGGGCGTCTCCTACGAGCAGTACTTC
>-|TRBJ1-1|TRBV29-1|-
CSAQGDDTEAFF
TGCAGCGCACAGGGAGACGACACTGAAGCTTTCTTT
>-|TRBJ2-1|TRBV5-1|-
CASSLGYRSEQFF
TGCGCCAGCAGCTTGGGGTATCGGTCCGAGCAGTTCTTC
>-|TRBJ1-2|TRBV5-1|few
CASSLYVGSGYTF
TGCGCCAGCAGCTTGTATGTGGGATCAGGCTACACCTTC
>-|TRBJ1-5|TRBV29-1|-
CSVEVPEPGQPQHF
TGCAGCGTTGAGGTTCCGGAGCCGGGTCAGCCCCAGCATTTT
>-|TRBJ1-4|TRBV20-1|-
CSARDVQGLGKKLFF
TGCAGTGCTAGAGATGTACAGGGCCTAGGGAAAAAACTGTTTTTT
>TRBD1|TRBJ1-4|TRBV29-1|many
CSAGDRGPGEKLFF
TGCAGCGCCGGGGACAGGGGTCCGGGTGAAAAACTGTTTTTT
>-|TRBJ1-4|TRBV7-9|few
CASSPGPFDEKLFF
TGTGCCAGCAGCCCCGGCCCGTTTGATGAAAAACTGTTTTTT
>-|TRBJ2-5|TRBV5-1|-
CASSRVTLQETQYF
TGCGCCAGCAGTAGGGTAACCCTCCAAGAGACCCAGTACTTC
>-|TRBJ2-7|TRBV29-1|-
CSVAGRQLAVWEQYF
TGCAGCGTGGCGGGTAGACAGTTGGCTGTGTGGGAGCAGTACTTC
>TRBD2|TRBJ2-3|TRBV27|-
CASVRAGASGPDTQYF
TGTGCCAGCGTCCGAGCGGGGGCTTCGGGGCCAGATACGCAGTATTTT
>-|TRBJ2-5|TRBV7-8|few
CASSFVTHQETQYF
TGTGCCAGCAGCTTCGTGACTCACCAAGAGACCCAGTACTTC
>-|TRBJ1-3|TRBV29-1|-
CSVRESGNTIYF
TGCAGCGTTAGGGAGTCTGGAAACACCATATATTTT
>TRBD1|TRBJ1-2|TRBV6-6|-
CASSYWSGTEVYGYTF
TGTGCCAGCAGTTACTGGAGCGGGACAGAGGTTTATGGCTACACCTTC
>TRBD1|TRBJ1-4|TRBV27|few
CASRRTGREKLFF
TGTGCCAGCAGAAGGACAGGGCGTGAAAAACTGTTTTTT
>-|TRBJ1-3|TRBV4-3|-
CASSQDVGVRNTIYF
TGCGCCAGCAGCCAAGATGTCGGGGTTCGAAACACCATATATTTT
>-|TRBJ2-5|TRBV7-9|few
CASSRTVGETQYF
TGTGCCAGCAGCAGGACAGTAGGAGAGACCCAGTACTTC